Sequencing of this TCR beta chain was carried out in a study of T cell responses to AZD1222 COVID-19 vaccine. CDR1 is LGHNA, CDR2 YNFKEQ, per germline. Trimming cost V 4 bases and J 4 bases; bases outside gene matches: 3. The CDR3 totals 16 residues. TCRdb keeps only in-frame clones here, not all; method: immunoSEQ multiplex PCR. The sample lists approximately 160,000 clones; approximately 90% were seen once. The V gene is TRBV4-2, the J gene TRBJ2-1, with 14 nucleotides matching TRBD2. The source material was peripheral blood, sampled on day 0 of AZD1222 vaccination. This clonotype was sampled from an adult in good health. The CDR3 region is CASSPGLAGVYNEQFF. The CDR3 nucleotides read TGTGCCAGCAGCCCGGGACTAGCGGGGGTATACAATGAGCAGTTCTTC.